These 22 T cell receptor beta chains were sequenced from one sample in a study of T cell therapy after organ transplantation. Their target antigens are unknown. Data came from immunoSEQ multiplex PCR; TCRdb stores just in-frame clones and leaves some out. The table lists some 2,000 clones, around 70% of them singletons. The time point denotes: 20-29 weeks after completion of therapy. Sequencing was performed on CD8+ T cells from blood, taken after autologous CMV-specific T cell therapy. The receptors derive from a human patient who had received a solid organ transplant and had CMV disease. Some of the T cells may derive from the graft donor.

V and J are TRBV6-4 and TRBJ2-2; D call uncertain. The CDR3 is made up of 16 amino acids. Germline V gene data show CDR1 as MRHNA and CDR2 as SNTAGT. Trimming shortened V by 0 bases and J by 2 bases, and 10 bases separated the two germline ends. CDR3: CASSDSGGTNTGELFF. The CDR3 DNA reads TGTGCCAGCAGTGACTCGGGCGGAACCAACACCGGGGAGCTGTTTTTT.

This clone was seen once. V gene TRBV7-2 combines with J gene TRBJ2-7, with 8 nucleotides matching TRBD2. The germline CDR1 and CDR2 sequences are SGHTA and FQGNSA. The CDR3 spans 15 residues. Germline trimming cut 3 bases from V and 7 bases from J; bases unmatched to any gene: 11. As DNA, the CDR3 is TGTGCCAGCAGCTTTGGTACTAGCGGTGGAAATGAGCAGTACTTC. Translated: CASSFGTSGGNEQYF.

In its sample, this clone is large (0.1 to 1%). The sample contains more than one DNA sequence encoding this CDR3. The genes are TRBV19 and TRBJ1-5; D unresolved. The CDR3 covers 15 residues. V was clipped by 1 base and J by 2 bases, with 9 bases between them. Germline values: CDR1 LNHDA, CDR2 SQIVND (reference sequence). The CDR3 here is CASSIGLRGNQPQHF. The CDR3 bases are TGTGCCAGTAGTATAGGGCTCCGGGGCAATCAGCCCCAGCATTTT.

In its sample, this clone was seen a few times. The chain links TRBV5-8 to TRBJ2-7; 8 bases match TRBD2. Germline V CDR1 and CDR2: SGHTS, YDEGEE. Trimming took 2 bases from V and 7 from J; bases not matched to a gene: 11. The CDR3 loop spans 15 amino acids. CDR3 DNA: TGTGCCAGCAGCTTTGGTACTAGCGGTGGAAATGAGCAGTACTTC. This sequence encodes CASSFGTSGGNEQYF.

V is TRBV6-5 and J is TRBJ2-2, with 7 bases matching TRBD1. V was clipped by 6 bases and J by 4 bases; unmatched bases: 8. The CDR3 has 15 amino acids. Germline lookup yields CDR1 MNHEY and CDR2 SVGAGI. The CDR3 sequence is CASSYTTGVTGELFF. CDR3 DNA: TGTGCCAGCAGCTACACAACAGGGGTCACCGGGGAGCTGTTTTTT.

This chain links TRBV5-5 with TRBJ2-7; D may be TRBD1 (5 bases). V was cut by 2 bases and J by 2 bases, with 11 bases left in between. This CDR3 region has 14 residues. Germline V gene sequence: CDR1 SGHKS, CDR2 YYEKEE (reference sequence). CDR3 residues: CASSLVLGAYEQYF. CDR3 bases: TGTGCCAGCAGCTTAGTCCTAGGGGCCTACGAGCAGTACTTC.

The chain combines TRBV7-9 with TRBJ2-3; 9 bases match TRBD1. The CDR3 is 18 residues long. V dropped 5 bases and J dropped 2; count of bases not matched to a gene: 14. The germline V gene encodes CDR1 SEHNR and CDR2 FQNEAQ (reference sequence). The CDR3 coding sequence is TGTGCCAGCAGCGACTCACAGGGGGCCGGGGTGCCCACAGATACGCAGTATTTT. The encoded protein is CASSDSQGAGVPTDTQYF.

The rearrangement uses TRBV5-8 and TRBJ1-2; TRBD1 matches at 9 bases. J was trimmed by 3 bases and V by 4 bases; bases with no gene match: 4. The CDR3 is made up of 14 amino acids. CDR1 is SGHTS and CDR2 is YDEGEE in the germline V gene. CDR3 nucleotides: TGTGCCAGCAGCCTACAGGGGGCTGACTATGGCTACACCTTC. Its protein is CASSLQGADYGYTF.

This clone counts as large (0.1 to 1%). The chain has TRBV4-3 and TRBJ2-3; 13 bases fit TRBD2. From germline, CDR1 is LGHNA and CDR2 YSLEER. Trimming took 4 bases from V and 5 from J; bases not matched to a gene: 12. The CDR3 has 18 residues. The CDR3 protein is CASSRGWTSGSELDTQYF. The CDR3 DNA sequence: TGCGCCAGCAGCCGGGGCTGGACTAGCGGGAGTGAACTAGATACGCAGTATTTT.

The chain has TRBV4-3 and TRBJ2-1; 9 nucleotides align to TRBD2. V shed 4 bases and J 3 bases; nucleotides not matched to a gene: 10. There are 17 residues in the CDR3. Germline V lookup: CDR1 LGHNA, CDR2 YSLEER. As DNA, the CDR3 is TGCGCCAGCAGCCCTAGGGGGGCGGGAGGGCTCTACAATGAGCAGTTCTTC. This encodes CASSPRGAGGLYNEQFF.

This clone was seen a handful of times. The rearrangement joins TRBV7-8 to TRBJ1-2; no reliable D call. V shed 1 base and J shed 4 bases, with 4 bases lying between them. The V gene's germline CDR1 is SGHVS and CDR2 FQNEAQ. The CDR3 has 12 amino acids. In DNA form, the CDR3 reads TGTGCCAGCAGCTTAGGGGGCTATGGCTACACCTTC. It specifies CASSLGGYGYTF.

The chain combines TRBV27 with TRBJ1-2, with D maybe TRBD1 (6 bases). The V end lost 1 base, the J end lost 5 bases, and 20 bases lay between the germline ends. Germline V gene sequence: CDR1 MNHEY, CDR2 SMNVEV (reference sequence). CDR3 length equals 17 residues. The CDR3 region has the DNA TGTGCCAGCAGTTTATTGGCAGGGGCGATCCGGATATATGGCTACACCTTC. It yields the protein CASSLLAGAIRIYGYTF.

The chain links TRBV27 to TRBJ2-1, with 11 nucleotides matching TRBD2. CDR1 and CDR2 (germline): MNHEY, SMNVEV (reference sequence). This CDR3 is built from 16 residues. The V segment lost 7 bases and the J segment 4 bases; nucleotides outside the gene matches: 9. CDR3 in DNA: TGTGCCAGCACAGCCGGGACTAGCGGATATTACAATGAGCAGTTCTTC. As protein: CASTAGTSGYYNEQFF.

The rearrangement links TRBV19 to TRBJ2-7, with 11 bases aligning to TRBD2. From germline, CDR1 is LNHDA and CDR2 SQIVND (reference sequence). The CDR3 length is 15 residues. V shed 4 bases, J shed 2 bases, and the junction held 4 bases outside the gene matches. The CDR3 sequence is CASSTGTSGTYEQYF. The CDR3 DNA reads as TGTGCCAGTAGTACGGGGACTAGCGGAACCTACGAGCAGTACTTC.

The V gene is TRBV6-5, the J gene TRBJ2-5, with a tentative D call TRBD2 (6 bases). The J call may be mistaken, given a closer DNA end match to TRBJ2-7. This CDR3 is built from 14 residues. The germline V gene has CDR1 MNHEY and CDR2 SVGAGI. The CDR3 protein is CASSYMGGAYEQYF. For the CDR3, the DNA is TGTGCCAGCAGTTACATGGGGGGTGCCTACGAGCAGTACTTC.

In its sample, this clone was seen a few times. The chain carries TRBV2 and TRBJ1-5; D possibly corresponds to TRBD1 (6 bases). The CDR3 sequence is 16 residues long. Trimming took off 6 bases at V and 0 bases at J, with 15 bases between the two ends. Germline CDR1 is SNHLY and CDR2 is FYNNEI. CDR3 in amino acids: CASRGWDNYSNQPQHF. Here the CDR3 DNA reads TGTGCCAGCAGAGGATGGGACAACTATAGCAATCAGCCCCAGCATTTT.

The rearrangement uses TRBV6-6 and TRBJ1-4; D gene unclear. Trimming removed 7 bases from V and 7 bases from J, with 19 bases in between. CDR1 and CDR2 (germline): MNHNY, SVGAGI (reference sequence). The length of the CDR3 is 15 residues. CDR3 sequence reads: CASKPWTESGEKLFF. In nucleotides, the CDR3 is TGTGCCAGCAAACCGTGGACGGAAAGCGGTGAAAAACTGTTTTTT.

The chain joins TRBV6-6 to TRBJ2-7; 9 bases line up with TRBD1. The V segment lost 2 bases and the J segment 3 bases; nucleotides outside the gene matches: 8. This CDR3 comprises 16 residues. Germline CDR1 is MNHNY and CDR2 is SVGAGI (reference sequence). DNA for the CDR3: TGTGCCAGCAGTTACGTCGGGACAGGGAAGAGCTACGAGCAGTACTTC. This translates into CASSYVGTGKSYEQYF.

The chain has TRBV27 and TRBJ1-2; the D is unclear. Germline V gene data show CDR1 as MNHEY and CDR2 as SMNVEV (reference sequence). Trimming pared 5 bases from V and 0 bases from J, leaving 13 bases between. This CDR3 is built from 15 residues. DNA for the CDR3: TGTGCCAGCAGTCTGCTAGCGGCCGCTAACTATGGCTACACCTTC. It encodes CASSLLAAANYGYTF.

This sequence joins TRBV23-1 and TRBJ2-6; D is ambiguous. TRBV23-1 is an ORF, with its function uncertain. The CDR3 is 16 amino acids. The V end was cut by 1 base, the J end by 1 base, with 8 bases between. CDR3 sequence: CASSQFSVSGANVLTF. CDR3 DNA: TGCGCCAGCAGTCAATTTTCCGTATCTGGGGCCAACGTCCTGACTTTC.

The chain carries TRBV9 and TRBJ2-3; the D gene is possibly TRBD2 (6 bases). V lost 2 bases and J lost 2, with 12 bases in between. This CDR3 region has 15 residues. The germline V gene has CDR1 SGDLS and CDR2 YYNGEE. The CDR3: CASSVDPSDTDTQYF. The CDR3, as DNA: TGTGCCAGCAGCGTTGACCCTAGCGACACAGATACGCAGTATTTT.

The chain employs TRBV7-3 and TRBJ1-3; D call uncertain. There are 13 residues in the CDR3. The germline V gene has CDR1 SGHTA and CDR2 FQGTGA. Deletions cut 5 bases from V and 2 bases from J, with 7 bases between. DNA of the CDR3: TGTGCCAGCAGCCCCTGGGCTGGAAACACCATATATTTT. Residues: CASSPWAGNTIYF.